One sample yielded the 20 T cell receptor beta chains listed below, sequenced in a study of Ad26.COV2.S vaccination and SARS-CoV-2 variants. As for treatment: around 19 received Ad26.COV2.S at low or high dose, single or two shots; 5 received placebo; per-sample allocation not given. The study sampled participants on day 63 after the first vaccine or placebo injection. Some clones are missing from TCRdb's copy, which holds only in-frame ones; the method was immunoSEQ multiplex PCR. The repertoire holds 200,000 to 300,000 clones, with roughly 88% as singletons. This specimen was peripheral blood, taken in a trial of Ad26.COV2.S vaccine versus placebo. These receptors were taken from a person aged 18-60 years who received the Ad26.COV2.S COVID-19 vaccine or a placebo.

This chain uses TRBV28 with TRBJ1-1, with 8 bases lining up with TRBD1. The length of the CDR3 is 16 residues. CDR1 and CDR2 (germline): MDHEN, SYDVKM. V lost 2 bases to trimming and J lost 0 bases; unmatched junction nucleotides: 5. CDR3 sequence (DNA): TGTGCCAGCAGTTTACCGGGACAGGCCATGAACACTGAAGCTTTCTTT. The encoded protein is CASSLPGQAMNTEAFF.

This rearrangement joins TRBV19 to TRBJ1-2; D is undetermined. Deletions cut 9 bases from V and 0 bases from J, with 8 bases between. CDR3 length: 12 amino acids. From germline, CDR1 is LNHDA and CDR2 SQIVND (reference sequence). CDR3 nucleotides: TGTGCCAGCTCCCCCACTAACTATGGCTACACCTTC. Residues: CASSPTNYGYTF.

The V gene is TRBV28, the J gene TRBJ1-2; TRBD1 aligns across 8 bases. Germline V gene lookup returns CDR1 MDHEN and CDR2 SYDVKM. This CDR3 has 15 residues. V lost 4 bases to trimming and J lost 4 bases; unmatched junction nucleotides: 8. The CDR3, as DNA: TGTGCCAGCAGTTCCCACCAGGGGGCCGGCTATGGCTACACCTTC. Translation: CASSSHQGAGYGYTF.

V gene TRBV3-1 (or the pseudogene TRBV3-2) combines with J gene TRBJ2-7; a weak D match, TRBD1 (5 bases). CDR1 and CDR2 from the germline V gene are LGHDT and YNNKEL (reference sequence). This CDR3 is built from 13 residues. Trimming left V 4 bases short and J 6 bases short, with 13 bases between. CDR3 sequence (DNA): TGTGCCAGCAGCCCCCTCAGGGTTTCCGAGCAGTACTTC. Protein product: CASSPLRVSEQYF.

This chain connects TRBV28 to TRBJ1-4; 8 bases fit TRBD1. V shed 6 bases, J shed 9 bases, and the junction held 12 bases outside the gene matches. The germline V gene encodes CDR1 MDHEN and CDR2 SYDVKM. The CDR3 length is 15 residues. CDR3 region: CASSPRGQGGKKLFF. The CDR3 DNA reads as TGTGCCAGCAGCCCCAGAGGACAGGGAGGAAAAAAACTGTTTTTT.

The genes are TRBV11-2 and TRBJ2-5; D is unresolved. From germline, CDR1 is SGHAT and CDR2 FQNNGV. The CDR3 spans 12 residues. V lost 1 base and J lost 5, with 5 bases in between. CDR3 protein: CASSLVMETQYF. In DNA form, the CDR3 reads TGTGCCAGCAGCTTAGTGATGGAGACCCAGTACTTC.

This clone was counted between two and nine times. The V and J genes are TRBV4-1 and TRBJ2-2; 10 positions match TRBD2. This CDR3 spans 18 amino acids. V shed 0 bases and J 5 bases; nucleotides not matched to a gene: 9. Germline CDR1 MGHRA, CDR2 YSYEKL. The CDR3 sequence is CASSQEGPSGSFTGELFF. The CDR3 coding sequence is TGCGCCAGCAGCCAAGAAGGGCCTAGCGGGAGTTTTACCGGGGAGCTGTTTTTT.

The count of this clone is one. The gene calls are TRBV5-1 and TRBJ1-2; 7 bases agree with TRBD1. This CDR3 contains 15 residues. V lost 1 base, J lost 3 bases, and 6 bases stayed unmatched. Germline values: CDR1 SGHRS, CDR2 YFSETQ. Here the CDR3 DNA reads TGCGCCAGCAGCTTGTTAGGGGGCGCGGACTATGGCTACACCTTC. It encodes CASSLLGGADYGYTF.

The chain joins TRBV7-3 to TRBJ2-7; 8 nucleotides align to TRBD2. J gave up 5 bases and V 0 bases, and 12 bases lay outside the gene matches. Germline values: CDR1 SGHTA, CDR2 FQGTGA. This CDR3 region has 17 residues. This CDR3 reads CASSLTGSAGGRNEQYF. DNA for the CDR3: TGTGCCAGCAGCTTAACCGGTAGTGCGGGAGGCCGGAACGAGCAGTACTTC.

CDR3 nucleotide sequence: TGTGCCAGCATGGCAACGGGGACCGGGGAGCTGTTTTTT. Translating it yields CASMATGTGELFF. The chain is built from TRBV27 and TRBJ2-2; a weak D match, TRBD2 (5 bases). Between the trimmed V and J ends, which lost 7 bases and 5 bases, there was a span of 11 bases. The germline V gene has CDR1 MNHEY and CDR2 SMNVEV (reference sequence). The CDR3 is made up of 13 amino acids.

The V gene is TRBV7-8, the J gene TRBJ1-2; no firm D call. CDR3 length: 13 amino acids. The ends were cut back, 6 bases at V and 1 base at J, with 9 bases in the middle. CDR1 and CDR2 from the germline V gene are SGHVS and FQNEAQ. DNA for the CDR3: TGTGCCAGCAGACCGGGCGATAACTATGGCTACACCTTC. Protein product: CASRPGDNYGYTF.

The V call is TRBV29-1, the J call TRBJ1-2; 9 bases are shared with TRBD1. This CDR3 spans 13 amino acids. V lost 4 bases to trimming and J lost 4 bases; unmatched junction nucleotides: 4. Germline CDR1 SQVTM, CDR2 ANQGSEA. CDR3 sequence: CSVGPGQGYGYTF. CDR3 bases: TGCAGCGTTGGTCCGGGACAGGGCTATGGCTACACCTTC.

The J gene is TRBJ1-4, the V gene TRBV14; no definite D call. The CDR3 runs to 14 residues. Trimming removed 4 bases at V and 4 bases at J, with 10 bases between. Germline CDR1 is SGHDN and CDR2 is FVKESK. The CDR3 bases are TGTGCCAGCAGCCGCGGAGGGATTAATGAAAAACTGTTTTTT. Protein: CASSRGGINEKLFF.

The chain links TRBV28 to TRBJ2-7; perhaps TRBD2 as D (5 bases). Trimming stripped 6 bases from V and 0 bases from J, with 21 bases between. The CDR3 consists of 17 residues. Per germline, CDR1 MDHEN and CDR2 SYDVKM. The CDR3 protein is CASSTGLFVGSSYEQYF. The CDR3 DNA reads TGTGCCAGCAGCACCGGACTCTTTGTTGGCAGCTCCTACGAGCAGTACTTC.

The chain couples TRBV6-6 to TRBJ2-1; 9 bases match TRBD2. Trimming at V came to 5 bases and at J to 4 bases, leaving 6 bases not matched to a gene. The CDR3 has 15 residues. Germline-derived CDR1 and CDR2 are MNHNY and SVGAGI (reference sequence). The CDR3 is CASSSSGSPYNEQFF. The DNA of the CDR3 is TGTGCCAGCAGTAGTAGCGGGAGCCCTTACAATGAGCAGTTCTTC.

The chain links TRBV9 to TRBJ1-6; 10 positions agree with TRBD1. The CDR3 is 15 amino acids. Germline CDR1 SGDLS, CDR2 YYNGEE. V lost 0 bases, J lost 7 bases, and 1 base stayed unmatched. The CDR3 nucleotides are TGTGCCAGCAGCGTAGCGGACAGGGGGAATTCACCCCTCCACTTT. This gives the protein CASSVADRGNSPLHF.

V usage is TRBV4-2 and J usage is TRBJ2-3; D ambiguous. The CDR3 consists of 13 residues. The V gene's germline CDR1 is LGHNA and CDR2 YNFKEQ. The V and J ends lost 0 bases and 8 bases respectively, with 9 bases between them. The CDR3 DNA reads TGTGCCAGCAGCCAAGAAGCGACCTCTACGCAGTATTTT. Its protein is CASSQEATSTQYF.

Written as DNA, the CDR3 is TGTGCCAGCAGACCTATTCGAGGGACAGTTAGCGAGCAGTACTTC. Translated: CASRPIRGTVSEQYF. J is TRBJ2-7 and V is TRBV13, with 7 bases lining up with TRBD1. The trim removed 6 bases at V and 6 bases at J, leaving 14 bases unmatched. The V gene's germline CDR1 is PRHDT and CDR2 FYEKMQ (reference sequence). The CDR3 has 15 residues.

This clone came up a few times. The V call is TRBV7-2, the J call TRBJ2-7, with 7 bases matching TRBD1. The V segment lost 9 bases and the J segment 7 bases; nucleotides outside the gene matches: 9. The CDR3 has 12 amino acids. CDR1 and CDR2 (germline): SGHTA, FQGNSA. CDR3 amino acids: CASTTGAEEQYF. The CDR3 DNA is TGTGCCAGTACAACAGGGGCGGAGGAGCAGTACTTC.

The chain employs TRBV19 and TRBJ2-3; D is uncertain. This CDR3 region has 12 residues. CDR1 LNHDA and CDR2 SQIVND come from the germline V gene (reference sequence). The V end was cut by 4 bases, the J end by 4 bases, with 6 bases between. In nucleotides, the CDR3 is TGTGCCAGTAGTAACTGGGCAGATACGCAGTATTTT. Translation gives CASSNWADTQYF. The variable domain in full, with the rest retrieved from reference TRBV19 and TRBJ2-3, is DGGITQSPKYLFRKEGQNVTLSCEQNLNHDAMYWYRQDPGQGLRLIYYSQIVNDFQKGDIAEGYSVSREKKESFPLTVTSAQKNPTAFYLCASSNWADTQYFGPGTRLTVL.